Sequencing of this TCR beta chain was carried out in a study of T cells in Graves' hyperthyroidism and ophthalmopathy. General study findings and limits: Blood also showed most of the thyroid clonotypes that were expanded above 0.001.

Template material for amplifying TCR beta CDR3 regions consisted of RNA transcripts. Researchers ran a first-round RT-PCR on the TCR CDR3 using the HTBI primer set. Each CDR3 protein gets one entry after TCRdb re-called the multiplex PCR reads with MiXCR. Of fewer than 650,000 distinct CDR3 sequences in the sample, around 15% were seen once. There are 16 residues in the CDR3. Germline V gives CDR1 SEHNR, CDR2 FQNEAQ (reference sequence). V was clipped by 1 base and J by 0 bases, with 13 bases between them. A note on this clonotype: No antigen is known for it.

The chain uses TRBV7-9 and TRBJ2-7; D might be TRBD2 (5 bases). This TCR was sampled from a woman aged 40 to 50 with Graves' hyperthyroidism. The sample consisted of blood. The CDR3 DNA reads TGTGCCAGCAGCTTAGGGGTTACGGGGAGCTCCTACGAGCAGTACTTC. Encoded protein: CASSLGVTGSSYEQYF.